This T cell receptor (beta chain) was recovered during a study of T-cell memory formation after mild COVID-19 (dated by TCRdb to about 2021). Some background on the complete study: TCR sequence clusters from the two donors were largely donor specific. The cohort comprised two young, previously healthy adult volunteers, one female and one male. Longitudinal TCRalpha and TCRbeta repertoire sequencing tracked T-cell clones expanding and contracting after mild COVID-19 in a couple of donors.

About this clonotype itself: It lacks a known antigen. Per-base quality was not reported, and no clone a single base away is much larger than it.

These reads were obtained on an Illumina NovaSeq 6000. Using 5'RACE with constant-segment primers, TCRalpha and TCRbeta cDNA libraries were constructed, with sample barcodes and unique molecular identifiers added in the process. Trizol reagent was used to extract RNA from every sample. Libraries were amplified in two PCR steps, with a second sample barcode and Illumina TruSeq adapters added in the second step. Sequencing of the libraries was done on an Illumina NovaSeq, producing 2 x 150 bp paired-end reads. As for how the authors treated the data: Demultiplexing of reads and collapsing into UMI-guided consensus sequences were performed with migec v1.2.7. Using mixcr v2.1.11, UMI consensuses were aligned to TRA and TRB V and J templates and then assembled into clonotypes. A clonotype was counted as expanded or contracted only when both edgeR and NoisET called the clonotype significant, with the noise models trained on biological replicates. For edgeR calls, the cutoffs were a false discovery rate-adjusted p below 0.01 and a log2 fold-change threshold of 1. As an exploratory analysis of dynamics, PCA with hierarchical clustering was applied to max-normalized trajectories of the 1000 most abundant clonotypes. Separately sequenced CD4+ and CD8+ repertoires were used to assign a CD4 or CD8 phenotype to each responding clone. TCRdb reanalyzed the raw reads on its own, using fastp at Q25 for trimming and MiXCR for clone calling, and kept in-frame beta chains. A single entry per CDR3 protein holds the most common genes and DNA from its merged rows. It is TCRdb's table, rather than the study itself, that gives the V and J calls and clone size. Recorded for this sample are a few hundred thousand distinct CDR3 sequences; around 10% of them occurred a single time. The ten most abundant clones make up 20% to 25% of the sample.

Ficoll-Paque density gradient centrifugation was used to isolate PBMCs. General conclusions and limits of the study: Contracting CD4+ clones turned up mainly in the CM and EM memory subsets, whereas EMRA was where CD8+ clones were enriched. SARS-CoV-2 specificity was not confirmed for the second-wave clones peaking on day 37. Some responding clones were detected in pre-infection memory, suggesting pre-existing cross-reactive memory T cells joined the SARS-CoV-2 response. The study included only two mild cases, and larger cohorts that include severe cases with pre-infection samples were judged to be necessary. Clones that contracted from day 15 to 85 showed balanced CD4/CD8 phenotypes, whereas a second wave of clones that expanded from day 15 to 37 leaned towards CD4+.

This TCR was recovered from a man between 18 and 29 years old who had mild COVID-19 (a few samples of this study predate the infection). The sample titles of this study are shuffled in the database, so cell type and time point are left out; the donor was told from shared clones. Sequenced: PBMCs or a T cell subset sorted from them (not recorded which).

This receptor carries the CDR3 CASSYSYDRHHSGNTIYF. The DNA sequence follows: TGTGCCAGCAGTTACTCCTACGACAGGCACCACTCTGGAAACACCATATATTTT. The chain joins TRBV6-5 to TRBJ1-3; D gene: possibly TRBD1, on 6 matching bases. Relative to germline, V is 0 bases shorter and J is 0 bases shorter, with 15 bases between their ends. The CDR3, cysteine through phenylalanine, is 18 amino acids long. The entry retains the CDR3 DNA only, 54 bases that are in frame from base 1. The germline V gene specifies MNHEY as CDR1 and SVGAGI as CDR2.